The clone carrying this TCR beta chain is medium-sized within its sample. Its cognate antigen is unknown. The sample belongs to a study of sequential checkpoint blockade in melanoma. Across the study: 75 to 95 pretreatment tumor DNA samples were TCRβ immunosequenced. After nivolumab or ipilimumab alone, roughly 20 patients had week-13 rebiopsies.

Study-level findings and limits: Clinical benefit was about 30 times likelier when tumor T-cell fraction and clonality increased.

This CDR3 comprises 15 residues. V gave up 1 base and J gave up 6 bases, with 13 bases separating them. Germline V lookup: CDR1 SGHNT, CDR2 YENEEA. This sample's treatment: randomized to nivolumab then ipilimumab (arm A) or the reverse (arm B). The data were produced by immunoSEQ multiplex PCR, yet TCRdb's version contains in-frame clones alone and is incomplete. The sample records about 3,400 clones, about a fifth being singletons. The sequences come from tumor tissue (inferred from file names), collected from a patient given nivolumab and ipilimumab in sequence. The rearrangement links TRBV11-3 to TRBJ2-1, with D perhaps given as TRBD1 or TRBD2 (5 bases each). The source of this sequence is a human donor with melanoma. CDR3 protein: CASSLGLIGGNEQFF. CDR3 nucleotides: TGTGCCAGCAGCTTAGGGCTTATTGGGGGCAATGAGCAGTTCTTC.